One T cell receptor beta chain is described in this entry. Which antigen it targets is not known. Within one base of it there is no much larger clone, and no base qualities were kept. This specimen belongs to a study of T cells in Graves' hyperthyroidism and ophthalmopathy (dated by TCRdb to 2018 to 2020). For the wider study: Peripheral blood samples were taken at initial diagnosis, before any treatment was given. After sampling, hyperthyroidism patients received methimazole starting at 30 mg daily, and ophthalmopathy patients received high-dose intravenous methylprednisolone. To identify TCR V-J signatures that set the groups apart, the researchers used a discovery cohort of approximately 98 patients, made up of 43 with Graves' ophthalmopathy and some 55 with stable Graves' hyperthyroidism. In addition, the study compared T-cell repertoires in thyroid tissue and in blood from roughly six Graves' hyperthyroidism patients. The 85 to 100 discovery patients were divided at random into training and test sets in a 7:3 ratio. Whether ophthalmopathy could be predicted prospectively was tested in an independent validation cohort made up of roughly 20 hyperthyroidism patients plus 17 patients who later progressed to ophthalmopathy. TCR Vbeta CDR3 sequencing of roughly 140 peripheral blood samples (43 ophthalmopathy, around 80 hyperthyroidism and approximately 17 progressor patients) is reported in the paper.

Here is what the overall study found, with its caveats: Ophthalmopathy was separated from stable hyperthyroidism by a 13 V-J signature model, with around 90% sensitivity and just over 81% specificity obtained in cross-validation and 80%/75% obtained in testing. Most expanded thyroid clonotypes (frequency above 0.001) were also found in blood, which suggests that blood repertoires may mirror thyroid immune responses. In validation, the model predicted progression to ophthalmopathy with around 71% sensitivity and approximately 74% specificity, a median of roughly seven months before onset. No statistical method was used to set the sample size in advance, and investigators knew the group allocation.

Graves' hyperthyroidism was defined as stable when no progression to ophthalmopathy occurred over 18 months of follow-up. The hyperthyroidism patients were between 18 and 65 years old and newly diagnosed, with a disease duration of less than 2 months. The study excluded patients with uncontrolled infections, other autoimmune diseases, pregnancy or lactation. Diagnoses relied on clinical symptoms, serum thyroxine and TRAb, thyroid ultrasound and orbital computed tomography. PBMCs were separated from over 9 ml of fresh peripheral blood using Ficoll-Paque density gradient centrifugation. Total RNA was extracted using Trizol reagent, and RNA quality was assessed on an Agilent 2100 Bioanalyzer. V is reduced by 5 bases and J by 1 base, leaving a spacing of 11 bases between them. The germline V gene gives CDR1 as SGHNT and CDR2 as YENEEA. Inclusive of the bounding cysteine and phenylalanine, the CDR3 is 15 residues long. This entry keeps only the CDR3 DNA: 45 bases, framed from base 1.

TCR beta CDR3 regions were amplified from RNA transcripts. The first round of RT-PCR for the TCR CDR3 was performed with the HTBI primer set and the Qiagen OneStep RT-PCR kit. Libraries were constructed in a second round of multiplex PCR, after which size selection and purification were carried out. The libraries were sequenced on an Illumina HiSeq2000 using paired-end 100 bp reads. The original pipeline was this. SOAPnuke was used to process the raw data, throwing out any read that contained adapters or uncalled bases, had a mean Phred below 15, or lacked an exact constant-primer or identifier match. High-quality paired reads were merged with COPE v1.2.5, and unique nucleotide sequences were defined as clonotypes. Clonotypes were aligned to IMGT TRBV, TRBD and TRBJ reference segments using MiTCR v1.1. The analysis was restricted to V-J combinations with a frequency above 0.0001, which together covered just over 99% of the repertoires. A TCS score was defined as the ratio between F50 (clonal expansion) and ExV (chaos), using BLOSUM62-based TCRdist between CDR3 peptides within each V-J. Welch's t-statistics and random forest reduced around 550 V-J features to 13, which were used in a naive Bayes classifier (R e1071). The similarity between thyroid and blood repertoires was quantified using the Morisita-Horn index. TCRdb passed the public sequencing reads through fastp at Q25 and MiXCR, retaining productive beta sequences. CDR3 protein duplicates are merged, each entry listing the most common genes and DNA. Here the V and J calls rest on TCRdb's processing, not on the authors' analysis. Counted in this sample were approximately 870,000 distinct CDR3 sequences; roughly 40% of them appeared once. The ten largest clones capture 7.5% to 9.5% of the sample.

The chain is assembled from TRBV11-3 and TRBJ2-2, with an unclear D gene assignment. The TCR comes from a man aged 18-30 years with Graves' hyperthyroidism. Sample: blood. The CDR3 here reads CASSPDELNTGELFF. The DNA sequence is as follows: TGTGCCAGCAGCCCCGATGAATTGAACACCGGGGAGCTGTTTTTT. The full variable domain, with segments outside the CDR3 supplied by the reference TRBV11-3 and TRBJ2-2 proteins, appears as EAGVVQSPRYKIIEKKQPVAFWCNPISGHNTLYWYLQNLGQGPELLIRYENEEAVDDSQLPKDRFSAERLKGVDSTLKIQPAELGDSAVYLCASSPDELNTGELFFGEGSRLTVL.